This T cell receptor (beta chain) was profiled in a study of cytomegalovirus exposure and HLA in healthy donors. Study-wide context: From approximately 170 million T cells, an earlier analysis saw some 120 million unique TCR beta sequences. General study findings and limits: Highest at DRB1 and lowest at HLA-C, TCR association rates differed among HLA loci in a later analysis. When the data were analyzed later, several of the most significant clusters appeared to be linked to common viral pathogens.

Primers: 60 Vbeta forward and 13 Jbeta reverse. Generated by immunoSEQ multiplex PCR, the TCRdb table keeps only in-frame clones and is missing some. The repertoire includes about 94,000 clones, 81% of them detected once, and 10% sits in the top ten. Donors in the study were healthy people who gave bone marrow. With respect to this clone: Its antigen is not known.

The germline CDR1 and CDR2 sequences are MDHEN and SYDVKM. The trim removed 3 bases at V and 2 bases at J, leaving 9 bases unmatched. The CDR3 sequence is 16 residues long. The chain joins TRBV28 to TRBJ2-7; 8 bases are a match to TRBD1. The sequence was obtained from a human donor in good health. Sequencing was carried out using PBMCs. CDR3 region: CASSLPDRVGPYEQYF. CDR3 nucleotides: TGTGCCAGCAGTTTGCCGGACAGGGTGGGCCCCTACGAGCAGTACTTC. The variable domain in full, completed from reference TRBV28 and TRBJ2-7, reads DVKVTQSSRYLVKRTGEKVFLECVQDMDHENMFWYRQDPGLGLRLIYFSYDVKMKEKGDIPEGYSVSREKKERFSLILESASTNQTSMYLCASSLPDRVGPYEQYFGPGTRLTVT.